This TCR beta chain originates from a study of blood T cell repertoires in COVID-19. Study context: The samples span acute and convalescent COVID-19 from the United States, Italy and Spain. T cells, B-cell-depleted T cells, or PBMCs provided the cDNA or gDNA that served as material.

Original processing methods: Estimation of nucleated cell counts relied on the amplification of reference gene primers. Profiling relied on immunoSEQ multiplex PCR, and the TCRdb table lists in-frame clones only, not all of them. That table furnishes V, J and clone size, whereas the DNA furnished D and trimming. This sample has 200,000 to 300,000 clones, with around 85% found just once. This CDR3 has 13 residues. CDR1 is KGHDR, CDR2 SFDVKD, per germline. Trimming stripped 1 base from V and 6 bases from J, with 7 bases between. Specimen: peripheral blood. This sequence joins TRBV24-1 and TRBJ2-3; D is unresolved. The origin of this receptor is a woman aged 80 or older with acute or convalescent COVID-19. The CDR3 is CATSDFLLDTQYF. The CDR3 bases are TGTGCCACCAGTGATTTCCTTCTCGATACGCAGTATTTT.